This is a list of T cell receptor beta chains from one sample in a study of T cell repertoires in cytomegalovirus infection. MiXCR, applied by TCRdb to the reads, yields one record per CDR3 protein. The table has roughly 500,000 distinct CDR3 sequences, about 11% seen once. Sequencing used PBMCs. The receptors were sampled from a human donor in good health (CMV status not recorded). Some clones in this sample may be carry-over from other donors' samples. CDR3s include the opening cysteine and the closing phenylalanine or tryptophan. Fields, in order: J gene, D gene, V gene, clone size, CDR3 protein, CDR3 DNA. The D gene is left open where the match is weak. The size of a clone is reported for some rows only, either as once, few or many, or as a class for expanded clones.

J: TRBJ2-7
D: -
V: TRBV5-6
size: many
CDR3: CASSSPEGQYF
DNA: TGTGCCAGCAGCTCTCCAGAAGGGCAGTACTTC

J: TRBJ2-3
D: TRBD2
V: TRBV29-1
size: many
CDR3: CSVEKAGEDTQYF
DNA: TGCAGCGTTGAAAAAGCGGGAGAGGATACGCAGTATTTT

J: TRBJ1-1
D: -
V: TRBV4-1
size: many
CDR3: CASSRDDRYTEAFF
DNA: TGCGCCAGCAGCCGGGACGACCGCTACACTGAAGCTTTCTTT

J: TRBJ1-2
D: -
V: TRBV20-1
size: few
CDR3: CSGGERSPGGYTF
DNA: TGCAGTGGCGGCGAGAGATCCCCGGGCGGCTACACCTTC

J: TRBJ2-1
D: -
V: TRBV20-1
size: few
CDR3: CSAGTHDSYNEQFF
DNA: TGCAGTGCCGGGACACACGACTCCTACAATGAGCAGTTCTTC

J: TRBJ1-3
D: -
V: TRBV6-2/TRBV6-3
size: -
CDR3: CASSYDRSSGNTIYF
DNA: TGTGCCAGCAGTTACGACAGGAGCTCTGGAAACACCATATATTTT

J: TRBJ2-7
D: -
V: TRBV12-3/TRBV12-4
size: many
CDR3: CASRPTTGVPGEQYF
DNA: TGTGCCAGCAGGCCCACCACGGGGGTGCCCGGCGAGCAGTACTTC

J: TRBJ1-5
D: -
V: TRBV10-3
size: many
CDR3: CAISESRSNQPQHF
DNA: TGTGCCATCAGTGAGTCAAGGAGCAATCAGCCCCAGCATTTT

J: TRBJ1-1
D: -
V: TRBV19
size: few
CDR3: CASSIRGIEAFF
DNA: TGTGCCAGTAGTATACGAGGGATCGAAGCTTTCTTT

J: TRBJ2-7
D: -
V: TRBV11-2
size: many
CDR3: CASTLDRPKRQYF
DNA: TGTGCCAGCACCCTGGACCGCCCGAAAAGGCAGTACTTC

J: TRBJ2-1
D: -
V: TRBV5-4
size: few
CDR3: CASSPRKIADNEQFF
DNA: TGTGCCAGCAGCCCCCGGAAGATAGCGGATAATGAGCAGTTCTTC

J: TRBJ1-5
D: TRBD1
V: TRBV14
size: -
CDR3: CASSQIRGPPGNQPQHF
DNA: TGTGCCAGCAGCCAAATAAGGGGGCCCCCGGGCAATCAGCCCCAGCATTTT

J: TRBJ1-1
D: -
V: TRBV28
size: many
CDR3: CASRSHSGINTEAFF
DNA: TGTGCCAGCCGATCCCATTCGGGGATCAACACTGAAGCTTTCTTT

J: TRBJ1-2
D: -
V: TRBV7-3
size: many
CDR3: CASSPGDRNGYTF
DNA: TGTGCCAGCAGCCCCGGAGACAGAAATGGCTACACCTTC

J: TRBJ1-1
D: -
V: TRBV11-2
size: few
CDR3: CASSLEPRAGGTEAFF
DNA: TGTGCCAGCAGCTTAGAGCCAAGGGCGGGGGGCACTGAAGCTTTCTTT

J: TRBJ2-2
D: TRBD1
V: TRBV14
size: many
CDR3: CASSQLDRANGELFF
DNA: TGTGCCAGCAGCCAACTCGACAGGGCCAACGGGGAGCTGTTTTTT

J: TRBJ2-1
D: -
V: TRBV5-4
size: -
CDR3: CASSPTPGGSSYNEQFF
DNA: TGTGCCAGCAGTCCAACTCCTGGGGGGAGCTCCTACAATGAGCAGTTCTTC

J: TRBJ2-1
D: TRBD1
V: TRBV24-1
size: many
CDR3: CATSDPGQGADEQFF
DNA: TGTGCCACCAGTGACCCCGGACAGGGCGCGGATGAGCAGTTCTTC

J: TRBJ1-1
D: -
V: TRBV7-2
size: many
CDR3: CASSVQSMNTEAFF
DNA: TGTGCCAGCAGCGTACAGAGCATGAACACTGAAGCTTTCTTT

J: TRBJ2-1
D: TRBD2
V: TRBV29-1
size: many
CDR3: CSIRGTSGSRGNEQFF
DNA: TGCAGCATCCGGGGGACTAGCGGGAGTCGGGGCAATGAGCAGTTCTTC

J: TRBJ2-7
D: -
V: TRBV11-2
size: few
CDR3: CASSLDQYEQYF
DNA: TGTGCCAGCAGCTTAGATCAATACGAGCAGTACTTC

J: TRBJ2-1
D: -
V: TRBV4-1
size: many
CDR3: CASSQEGRSPRQFF
DNA: TGCGCCAGCAGCCAAGAGGGTAGAAGCCCTCGGCAGTTCTTC

J: TRBJ1-1
D: -
V: TRBV7-2
size: many
CDR3: CASSPLSVMNTEAFF
DNA: TGTGCCAGCAGCCCCCTGAGCGTGATGAACACTGAAGCTTTCTTT

J: TRBJ2-1
D: -
V: TRBV19
size: many
CDR3: CASSVGRRSGEQFF
DNA: TGTGCCAGTAGTGTCGGACGCAGGAGTGGTGAGCAGTTCTTC

J: TRBJ2-3
D: -
V: TRBV28
size: many
CDR3: CASSPPGPWKGTQYF
DNA: TGTGCCAGCAGTCCGCCGGGACCCTGGAAGGGTACGCAGTATTTT

J: TRBJ1-1
D: TRBD1
V: TRBV7-8
size: many
CDR3: CASSLDRGHGEAFF
DNA: TGTGCCAGCAGTTTGGACAGGGGGCATGGTGAAGCTTTCTTT

J: TRBJ2-5
D: -
V: TRBV28
size: many
CDR3: CASSFLIAGETQYF
DNA: TGTGCCAGCAGTTTTCTGATAGCAGGAGAGACCCAGTACTTC

J: TRBJ2-3
D: TRBD1
V: TRBV7-3
size: -
CDR3: CASSRQDRGSQYF
DNA: TGTGCCAGCAGCCGCCAGGACAGGGGCTCGCAGTATTTT

J: TRBJ2-2
D: TRBD2
V: TRBV2
size: -
CDR3: CASRTTGGSGELFF
DNA: TGTGCCAGCAGGACCACGGGAGGGTCTGGGGAGCTGTTTTTT

J: TRBJ2-1
D: -
V: TRBV7-3
size: many
CDR3: CASSRALRDEQFF
DNA: TGTGCCAGCAGCCGGGCCCTCAGGGATGAGCAGTTCTTC

J: TRBJ2-1
D: -
V: TRBV7-9
size: many
CDR3: CASSPVRQGLEQFF
DNA: TGTGCCAGCAGCCCAGTCAGACAGGGACTTGAGCAGTTCTTC

J: TRBJ1-1
D: -
V: TRBV5-1
size: -
CDR3: CASSFQGIVTEAFF
DNA: TGCGCCAGCAGCTTTCAGGGTATCGTCACTGAAGCTTTCTTT

J: TRBJ2-1
D: TRBD2
V: TRBV29-1
size: -
CDR3: CSVSGGYNEQFF
DNA: TGCAGCGTCTCGGGGGGGTACAATGAGCAGTTCTTC

J: TRBJ1-3
D: -
V: TRBV3-1
size: few
CDR3: CASSQDEWNTIYF
DNA: TGTGCCAGCAGCCAAGATGAGTGGAACACCATATATTTT

J: TRBJ1-1
D: -
V: TRBV14
size: many
CDR3: CASSQTSVTEAFF
DNA: TGTGCCAGCAGCCAAACCTCTGTTACTGAAGCTTTCTTT

J: TRBJ1-6
D: -
V: TRBV14
size: many
CDR3: CASSLGEQDPRGNSPLHF
DNA: TGTGCCAGCAGCCTCGGGGAACAGGACCCCCGAGGTAATTCACCCCTCCACTTT

J: TRBJ1-2
D: -
V: TRBV29-1
size: many
CDR3: CSVYEDSANYGYTF
DNA: TGCAGCGTCTATGAAGACAGTGCTAACTATGGCTACACCTTC

J: TRBJ1-6
D: -
V: TRBV10-2
size: many
CDR3: CASSERSGRISYNSPLHF
DNA: TGCGCCAGCAGTGAGAGGAGCGGGAGAATCTCCTATAATTCACCCCTCCACTTT

J: TRBJ1-2
D: -
V: TRBV5-6
size: many
CDR3: CASSLVLAELANYGYTF
DNA: TGTGCCAGCAGCTTGGTTTTGGCAGAATTAGCTAACTATGGCTACACCTTC

J: TRBJ2-2
D: -
V: TRBV30
size: -
CDR3: CAWSGLSGELFF
DNA: TGTGCCTGGAGTGGACTATCCGGGGAGCTGTTTTTT